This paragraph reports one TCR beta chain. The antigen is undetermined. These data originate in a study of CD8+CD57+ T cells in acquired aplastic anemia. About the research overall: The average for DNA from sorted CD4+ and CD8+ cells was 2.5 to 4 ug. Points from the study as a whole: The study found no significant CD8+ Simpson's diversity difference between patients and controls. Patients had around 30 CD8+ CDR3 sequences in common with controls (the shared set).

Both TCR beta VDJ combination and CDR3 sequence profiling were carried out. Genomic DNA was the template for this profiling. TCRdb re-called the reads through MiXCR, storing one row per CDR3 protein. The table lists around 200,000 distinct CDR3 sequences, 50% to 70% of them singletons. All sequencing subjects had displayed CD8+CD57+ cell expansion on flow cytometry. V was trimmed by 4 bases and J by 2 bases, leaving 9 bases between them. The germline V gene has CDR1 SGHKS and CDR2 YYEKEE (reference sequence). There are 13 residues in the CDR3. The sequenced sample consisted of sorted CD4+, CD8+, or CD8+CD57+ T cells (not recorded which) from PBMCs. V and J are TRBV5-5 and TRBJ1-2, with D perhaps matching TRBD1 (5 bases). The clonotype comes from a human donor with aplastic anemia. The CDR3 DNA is TGTGCCAGCAGCGTAGGGGCGAACTATGGCTACACCTTC. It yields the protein CASSVGANYGYTF. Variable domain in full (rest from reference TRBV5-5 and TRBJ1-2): DAGVTQSPTHLIKTRGQQVTLRCSPISGHKSVSWYQQVLGQGPQFIFQYYEKEERGRGNFPDRFSARQFPNYSSELNVNALLLGDSALYLCASSVGANYGYTFGSGTRLTVV.